These 25 T cell receptor beta chains came from one sample sequenced in a study of blood T cell repertoires in COVID-19. The method was immunoSEQ multiplex PCR; TCRdb's version includes in-frame clones alone and lacks a portion of them. The sample shows approximately 250,000 clones, about 83% of them seen only once. Sequencing was performed on peripheral blood. These receptors all stem from a middle-aged woman who had recovered from COVID-19.

This clone was seen only once. V usage is TRBV6-5 and J usage is TRBJ1-3; 7 nucleotides align to TRBD1. The germline V gene encodes CDR1 MNHEY and CDR2 SVGAGI. The CDR3 extends over 14 amino acids. The junction had 3 bases not matched to a gene; V was cut back by 5 bases and J by 2 bases. CDR3 sequence: CASSPTGTGNTIYF. CDR3 nucleotide sequence: TGTGCCAGCAGTCCGACAGGGACTGGAAACACCATATATTTT.

V gene TRBV30 combines with J gene TRBJ1-5, with TRBD1 identical over 8 bases. There are 17 residues in the CDR3. From germline, CDR1 is GTSNPN and CDR2 SVGIG (reference sequence). V dropped 4 bases and J dropped 1; count of bases not matched to a gene: 12. The CDR3 loop reads CAWTPTRQGQSNQPQHF. CDR3 bases: TGTGCCTGGACTCCAACCCGACAGGGGCAAAGCAATCAGCCCCAGCATTTT.

Worth noting for this clone: Within the sample, other DNA sequences also encode this same CDR3. The rearrangement uses TRBV2 and TRBJ2-7, with D hard to call. The V gene lost 2 bases and the J gene lost 5 bases, with 4 bases spanning the gap. The germline CDR1 and CDR2 sequences are SNHLY and FYNNEI. CDR3 size: 11 residues. CDR3 loop: CASSEYNEQYF. Written as DNA, the CDR3 is TGTGCCAGCAGTGAATACAACGAGCAGTACTTC. The full variable domain, completed using reference TRBV2 and TRBJ2-7, is EPEVTQTPSHQVTQMGQEVILRCVPISNHLYFYWYRQILGQKVEFLVSFYNNEISEKSEIFDDQFSVERPDGSNFTLKIRSTKLEDSAMYFCASSEYNEQYFGPGTRLTVT.

J is TRBJ2-1 and V is TRBV5-4; TRBD1 agrees at 9 bases. Unmatched junction bases numbered 5, after V lost 0 bases and J lost 7 bases. The length of the CDR3 is 15 residues. In germline, CDR1 is SGHNT, CDR2 YYREEE (reference sequence). CDR3: CASSLGGQGSNEQFF. Here the CDR3 DNA reads TGTGCCAGCAGCTTGGGGGGACAGGGCTCAAATGAGCAGTTCTTC.

V usage is TRBV7-9 and J usage is TRBJ2-1; 7 nucleotides align to TRBD1. V trimming: 4 bases; J trimming: 3 bases; junction bases outside the gene matches: 6. The CDR3 totals 15 residues. From germline, CDR1 is SEHNR and CDR2 FQNEAQ (reference sequence). The CDR3 sequence: CASSWTGRSYNEQFF. The DNA for the CDR3 is TGTGCCAGCAGCTGGACAGGTAGGAGCTACAATGAGCAGTTCTTC. The whole variable domain, filled in from reference TRBV7-9 and TRBJ2-1, reads DTGVSQNPRHKITKRGQNVTFRCDPISEHNRLYWYRQTLGQGPEFLTYFQNEAQLEKSRLLSDRFSAERPKGSFSTLEIQRTEQGDSAMYLCASSWTGRSYNEQFFGPGTRLTVL.

The chain combines TRBV23-1 with TRBJ1-1; the match to TRBD1 covers 8 bases. TRBV23-1 is marked as an open reading frame, function uncertain. This CDR3 spans 16 amino acids. J gave up 0 bases and V 6 bases, and 9 bases lay outside the gene matches. CDR3 amino acids: CASRLGGDRLNTEAFF. Written as DNA, the CDR3 is TGCGCCAGCAGACTAGGGGGGGACAGGCTGAACACTGAAGCTTTCTTT.

This clone is a singleton in its sample. This chain uses TRBV7-9 with TRBJ1-1; the D is unclear. The germline V gene has CDR1 SEHNR and CDR2 FQNEAQ (reference sequence). The CDR3 extends over 15 amino acids. The V and J ends lost 7 bases and 1 base respectively, with 16 bases between them. CDR3 DNA: TGTGCCAGCACCCCCCCACAGAAAGAGAACACTGAAGCTTTCTTT. This translates into CASTPPQKENTEAFF.

This chain connects TRBV30 to TRBJ1-5; weak D call: TRBD1 (5 bases). Trimming stripped 0 bases from V and 11 bases from J, with 14 bases between. The CDR3 runs 13 residues. The germline V gene encodes CDR1 GTSNPN and CDR2 SVGIG (reference sequence). Here the CDR3 DNA reads TGTGCCTGGAGTGTAGAAATGGCGGGGGCCCAGCATTTT. Translating it yields CAWSVEMAGAQHF.

The chain recombines TRBV28 with TRBJ2-2, with TRBD1 matching 9 bases. Trimming took 6 bases from V and 5 from J; bases not matched to a gene: 4. The germline V gene encodes CDR1 MDHEN and CDR2 SYDVKM. There are 14 residues in the CDR3. In DNA form, the CDR3 reads TGTGCCAGCAGCGAACAGGGGGCAACCGGGGAGCTGTTTTTT. Its translation: CASSEQGATGELFF.

A few counts support this clone. The chain recombines TRBV6-5 with TRBJ1-5, with D perhaps matching TRBD1 (5 bases). This CDR3 is built from 14 residues. The ends were cut back, 6 bases at V and 0 bases at J, with 9 bases in the middle. The germline V gene encodes CDR1 MNHEY and CDR2 SVGAGI. In DNA form, the CDR3 reads TGTGCCAGCAGGCGGGGGGATAGCAATCAGCCCCAGCATTTT. Protein: CASRRGDSNQPQHF.

Turning to this clone: One end of the junction fails to match germline, which may point to a read error. The gene calls are TRBV28 and TRBJ2-2; D ambiguous. Per the germline V gene, CDR1 is MDHEN and CDR2 is SYDVKM. The CDR3 contains 15 residues. CDR3 sequence (DNA): TGTGCCAGCAGTTTGCTCTATTCGAATACCGGGGAGCTGTTTTTT. Translated: CASSLLYSNTGELFF.

The chain recombines TRBV27 with TRBJ2-5; TRBD1 is a possible D gene (6 bases). CDR3 size: 15 residues. Germline V gene lookup returns CDR1 MNHEY and CDR2 SMNVEV (reference sequence). V lost 5 bases and J lost 7, with 20 bases in between. CDR3 sequence (DNA): TGTGCCAGCAGTACCCTAACCAGGGGTAGGGCGACCCAGTACTTC. This sequence encodes CASSTLTRGRATQYF.

The chain links TRBV24-1 to TRBJ2-4, with a tentative D call TRBD1 (6 bases). Trimming removed 3 bases from V and 3 bases from J, with 20 bases in between. The germline gives CDR1 KGHDR, CDR2 SFDVKD. The CDR3 sequence is 18 residues long. The CDR3, as DNA: TGTGCCACCAGTGATCCCTCGACAGGAAGCGGTGGCAAAAACATTCAGTACTTC. This sequence encodes CATSDPSTGSGGKNIQYF.

A single count supports this clone. The rearrangement links TRBV4-1 to TRBJ2-1; 12 bases fit TRBD2. The CDR3 has 16 residues. Germline V gene sequence: CDR1 MGHRA, CDR2 YSYEKL. The V gene end was trimmed by 2 bases and the J gene end by 4 bases; junction bases not matched to a gene: 3. In DNA form, the CDR3 reads TGCGCCAGCAGCCAACTACTAGCGGGGGGATACAATGAGCAGTTCTTC. Translated, it gives CASSQLLAGGYNEQFF.

V and J are TRBV4-2 and TRBJ1-3; D perhaps matches TRBD1 (5 bases). The CDR3 totals 15 residues. Per germline, CDR1 LGHNA and CDR2 YNFKEQ. The ends were cut back, 4 bases at V and 0 bases at J, with 10 bases in the middle. The chain's CDR3 is CASSRTPSSGNTIYF. The CDR3 DNA reads as TGTGCCAGCAGCCGGACACCGAGCTCTGGAAACACCATATATTTT.

This chain links TRBV15 with TRBJ2-7, with 7 bases lining up with TRBD1. The CDR3 contains 14 residues. CDR1 is LNHNV and CDR2 is YYDKDF in the germline V gene (reference sequence). The junction had 4 bases not matched to a gene; V was cut back by 2 bases and J by 3 bases. In nucleotides, the CDR3 is TGTGCCACCAGCAGACGGGACAGCAGCTACGAGCAGTACTTC. It specifies CATSRRDSSYEQYF.

The chain recombines TRBV28 with TRBJ1-6, with TRBD1 matching 8 bases. After removal of 3 bases from V and 0 bases from J, the junction contained 7 bases not matched to a gene. CDR1 is MDHEN and CDR2 is SYDVKM in the germline V gene. The CDR3 runs 18 residues. The CDR3 sequence: CASSFRDRRISYNSPLHF. CDR3 bases: TGTGCCAGCAGTTTCCGGGACAGGCGAATCTCCTATAATTCACCCCTCCACTTT.

J is TRBJ1-2 and V is TRBV9; 9 nucleotides line up with TRBD1. There are 16 residues in the CDR3. Germline CDR1 reads SGDLS; CDR2 reads YYNGEE. V shed 2 bases, J shed 7 bases, and the junction held 12 bases outside the gene matches. This CDR3 reads CASSVAGTGLLGGYTF. The CDR3 DNA reads TGTGCCAGCAGCGTCGCCGGGACAGGGCTCCTTGGTGGCTACACCTTC.

The chain employs TRBV5-1 and TRBJ1-1, with TRBD1 matching over 9 bases. This CDR3 spans 16 amino acids. Germline CDR1 reads SGHRS; CDR2 reads YFSETQ. V gave up 0 bases and J gave up 6 bases; unmatched junction bases: 9. CDR3 protein: CASSLDPQGAGAEAFF. CDR3 nucleotide sequence: TGCGCCAGCAGCTTGGACCCACAGGGGGCTGGCGCTGAAGCTTTCTTT. Full variable domain (remainder filled in from reference TRBV5-1 and TRBJ1-1): KAGVTQTPRYLIKTRGQQVTLSCSPISGHRSVSWYQQTPGQGLQFLFEYFSETQRNKGNFPGRFSGRQFSNSRSEMNVSTLELGDSALYLCASSLDPQGAGAEAFFGQGTRLTVV.

DNA for the CDR3: TGTGCCAGCAGTTACGACAGGTACGAGCAGTACTTC. The encoded protein is CASSYDRYEQYF. The gene calls are TRBV2 and TRBJ2-7; weak D call: TRBD1 (6 bases). V shed 5 bases and J shed 4 bases, with 9 bases lying between them. The CDR3 loop spans 12 amino acids. CDR1 SNHLY and CDR2 FYNNEI come from the germline V gene.

V is TRBV4-2 and J is TRBJ2-5; D is undetermined. Germline V lookup: CDR1 LGHNA, CDR2 YNFKEQ. V shed 0 bases and J shed 4 bases, with 3 bases lying between them. The CDR3 extends over 12 amino acids. The CDR3 sequence: CASSQDLETQYF. CDR3 in DNA: TGTGCCAGCAGCCAAGATCTAGAGACCCAGTACTTC.

This chain links TRBV10-1 with TRBJ2-5; D ambiguous. The V and J ends lost 0 bases and 5 bases respectively, with 7 bases between them. Germline loops: CDR1 WNHNN, CDR2 SYGVQD (reference sequence). The CDR3 totals 13 residues. CDR3 nucleotides: TGCGCCAGCAGTGAGTCCGGGTGGGAGACCCAGTACTTC. It is translated as CASSESGWETQYF.

The rearrangement links TRBV6-4 to TRBJ2-1; 14 bases map to TRBD2. Germline V gene sequence: CDR1 MRHNA, CDR2 SNTAGT. The trim removed 4 bases at V and 10 bases at J, leaving 21 bases unmatched. The CDR3 has 20 amino acids. CDR3 sequence reads: CASSARRLAGGPGTGREQFF. CDR3 nucleotide sequence: TGTGCCAGCAGTGCTCGGAGACTAGCGGGGGGGCCTGGTACCGGTCGGGAGCAGTTCTTC.

This clone was counted only a few times. The chain links TRBV24-1 to TRBJ1-4; no clear D gene. With 9 bases removed from V and 5 bases from J, the gap between germline ends came to 12 bases. CDR1 and CDR2 from the germline V gene are KGHDR and SFDVKD. CDR3 size: 13 residues. CDR3 bases: TGTGCCACCGCCGCGTCCGGGAATGAAAAACTGTTTTTT. It translates to CATAASGNEKLFF.

The rearrangement joins TRBV4-1 to TRBJ1-6; maybe TRBD1 (6 bases). CDR3 size: 17 residues. The V end was cut by 3 bases, the J end by 0 bases, with 12 bases between. Germline V gene data show CDR1 as MGHRA and CDR2 as YSYEKL. CDR3 in amino acids: CASSQATGSSYNSPLHF. In DNA, the CDR3 is TGCGCCAGCAGCCAGGCAACAGGGAGCTCCTATAATTCACCCCTCCACTTT.